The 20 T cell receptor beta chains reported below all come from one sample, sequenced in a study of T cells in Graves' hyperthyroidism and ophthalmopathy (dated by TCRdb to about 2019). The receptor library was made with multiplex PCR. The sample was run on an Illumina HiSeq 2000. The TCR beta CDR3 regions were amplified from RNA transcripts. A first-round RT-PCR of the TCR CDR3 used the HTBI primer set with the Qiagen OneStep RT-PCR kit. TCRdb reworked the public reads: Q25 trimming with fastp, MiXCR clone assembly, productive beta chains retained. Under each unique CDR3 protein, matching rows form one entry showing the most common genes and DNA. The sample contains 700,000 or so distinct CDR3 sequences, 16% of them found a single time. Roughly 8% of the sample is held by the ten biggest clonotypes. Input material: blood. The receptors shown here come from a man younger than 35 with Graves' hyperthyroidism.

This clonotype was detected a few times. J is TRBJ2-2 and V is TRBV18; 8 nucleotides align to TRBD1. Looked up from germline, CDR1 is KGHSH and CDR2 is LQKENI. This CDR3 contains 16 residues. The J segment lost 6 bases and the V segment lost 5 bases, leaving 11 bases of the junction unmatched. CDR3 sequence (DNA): TGTGCCAGCTCATCCCCGGACAGGGTCGGTGCCGGGGAGCTGTTTTTT. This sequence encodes CASSSPDRVGAGELFF. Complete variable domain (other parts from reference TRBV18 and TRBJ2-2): NAGVMQNPRHLVRRRGQEARLRCSPMKGHSHVYWYRQLPEEGLKFMVYLQKENIIDESGMPKERFSAEFPKEGPSILRIQQVVRGDSAAYFCASSSPDRVGAGELFFGEGSRLTVL.

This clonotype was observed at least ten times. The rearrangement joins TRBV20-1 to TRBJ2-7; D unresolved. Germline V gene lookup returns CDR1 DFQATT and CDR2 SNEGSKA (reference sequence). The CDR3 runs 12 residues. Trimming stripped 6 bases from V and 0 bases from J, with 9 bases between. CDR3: CSAATDSYEQYF. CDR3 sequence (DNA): TGCAGTGCGGCGACGGACTCCTACGAGCAGTACTTC.

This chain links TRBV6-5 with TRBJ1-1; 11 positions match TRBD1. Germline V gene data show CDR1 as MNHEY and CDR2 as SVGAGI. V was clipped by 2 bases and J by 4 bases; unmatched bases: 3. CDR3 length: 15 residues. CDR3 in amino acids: CASSYGTGGFTEAFF. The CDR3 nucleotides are TGTGCCAGCAGTTACGGGACAGGGGGGTTCACTGAAGCTTTCTTT.

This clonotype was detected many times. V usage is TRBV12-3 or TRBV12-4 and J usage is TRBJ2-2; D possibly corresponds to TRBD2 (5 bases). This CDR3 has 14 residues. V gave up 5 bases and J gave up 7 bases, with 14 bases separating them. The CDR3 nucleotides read TGTGCCAGCAGTCCCCAGGTGAGCGGCGGGGAGCTGTTTTTT. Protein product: CASSPQVSGGELFF.

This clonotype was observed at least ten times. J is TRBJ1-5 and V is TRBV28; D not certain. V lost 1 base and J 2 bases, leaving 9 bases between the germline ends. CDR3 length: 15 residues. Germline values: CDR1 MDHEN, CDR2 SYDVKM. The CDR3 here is CASSLFTGGNQPQHF. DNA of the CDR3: TGTGCCAGCAGTTTATTCACCGGGGGCAATCAGCCCCAGCATTTT.

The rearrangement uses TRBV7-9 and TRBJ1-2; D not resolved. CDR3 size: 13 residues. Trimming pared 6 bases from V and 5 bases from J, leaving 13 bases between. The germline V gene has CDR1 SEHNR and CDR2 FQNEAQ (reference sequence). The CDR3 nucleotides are TGTGCCAGCAGACCAGACTACCGTTATGGCTACACCTTC. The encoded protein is CASRPDYRYGYTF. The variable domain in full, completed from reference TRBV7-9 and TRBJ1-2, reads DTGVSQNPRHKITKRGQNVTFRCDPISEHNRLYWYRQTLGQGPEFLTYFQNEAQLEKSRLLSDRFSAERPKGSFSTLEIQRTEQGDSAMYLCASRPDYRYGYTFGSGTRLTVV.

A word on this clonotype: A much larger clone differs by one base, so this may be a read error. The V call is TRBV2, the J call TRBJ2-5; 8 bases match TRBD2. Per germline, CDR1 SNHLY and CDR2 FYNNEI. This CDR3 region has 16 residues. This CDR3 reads CASSLSVAGPQESQYF. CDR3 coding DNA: TGTGCCAGCAGCCTCTCCGTAGCGGGACCCCAAGAGTCCCAGTACTTC.

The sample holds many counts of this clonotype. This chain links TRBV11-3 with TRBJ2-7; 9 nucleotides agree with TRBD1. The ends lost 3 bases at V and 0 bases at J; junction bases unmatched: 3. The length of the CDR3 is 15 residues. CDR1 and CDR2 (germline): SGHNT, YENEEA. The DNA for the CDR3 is TGTGCCAGCAGCTTCGGGACAGGGCCCTCCTACGAGCAGTACTTC. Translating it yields CASSFGTGPSYEQYF.

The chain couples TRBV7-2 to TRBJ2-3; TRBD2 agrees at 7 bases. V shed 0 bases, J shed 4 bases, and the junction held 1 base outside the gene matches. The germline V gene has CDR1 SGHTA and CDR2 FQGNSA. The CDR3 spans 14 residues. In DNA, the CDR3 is TGTACCAGCAGCTTAGCGGGGGGGTCAGATACGCAGTATTTT. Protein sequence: CTSSLAGGSDTQYF.

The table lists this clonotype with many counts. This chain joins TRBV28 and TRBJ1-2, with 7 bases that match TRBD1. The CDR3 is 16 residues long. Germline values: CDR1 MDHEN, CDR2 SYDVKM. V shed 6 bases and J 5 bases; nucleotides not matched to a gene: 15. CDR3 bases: TGTGCCAGCAGGCCCAGACAGGGCCTGGAAATTTATGGCTACACCTTC. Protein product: CASRPRQGLEIYGYTF.

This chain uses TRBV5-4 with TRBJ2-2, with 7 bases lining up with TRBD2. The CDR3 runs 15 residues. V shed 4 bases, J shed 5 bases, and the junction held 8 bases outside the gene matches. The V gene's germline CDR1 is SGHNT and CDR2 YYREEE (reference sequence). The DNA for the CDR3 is TGTGCCAGCAGCCCCGGACTAGGGAAAACCGGGGAGCTGTTTTTT. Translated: CASSPGLGKTGELFF.

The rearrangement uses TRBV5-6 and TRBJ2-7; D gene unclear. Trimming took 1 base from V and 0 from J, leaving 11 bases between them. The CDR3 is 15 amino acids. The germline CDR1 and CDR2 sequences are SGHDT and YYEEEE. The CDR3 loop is CASSLRGKGSYEQYF. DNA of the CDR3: TGTGCCAGCAGCTTGAGAGGCAAGGGCTCCTACGAGCAGTACTTC.

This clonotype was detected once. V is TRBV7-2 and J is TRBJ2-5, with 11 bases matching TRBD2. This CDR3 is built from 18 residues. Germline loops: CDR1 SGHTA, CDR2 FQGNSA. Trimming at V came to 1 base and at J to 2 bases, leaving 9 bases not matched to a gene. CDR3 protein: CASSLGVSGRAGQETQYF. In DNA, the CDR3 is TGTGCCAGCAGCTTAGGGGTTAGCGGGAGGGCCGGGCAAGAGACCCAGTACTTC.

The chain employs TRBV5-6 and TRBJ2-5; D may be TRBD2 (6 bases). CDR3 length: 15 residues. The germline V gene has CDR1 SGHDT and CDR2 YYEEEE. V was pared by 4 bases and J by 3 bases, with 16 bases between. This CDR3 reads CASSTPRGNEETQYF. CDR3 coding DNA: TGTGCCAGCAGCACGCCCCGGGGGAATGAAGAGACCCAGTACTTC.

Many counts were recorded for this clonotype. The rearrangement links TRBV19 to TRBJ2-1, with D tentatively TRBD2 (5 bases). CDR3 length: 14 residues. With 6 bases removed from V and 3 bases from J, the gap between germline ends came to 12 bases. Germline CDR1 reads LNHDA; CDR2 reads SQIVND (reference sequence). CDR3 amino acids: CASSSGDFYNEQFF. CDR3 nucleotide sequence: TGTGCCAGTAGCAGCGGAGACTTCTACAATGAGCAGTTCTTC.

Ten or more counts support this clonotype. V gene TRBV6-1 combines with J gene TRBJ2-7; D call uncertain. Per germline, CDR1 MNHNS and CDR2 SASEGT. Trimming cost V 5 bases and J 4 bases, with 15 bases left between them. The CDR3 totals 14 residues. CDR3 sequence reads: CASSYRQMGYEQYF. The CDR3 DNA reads TGTGCCAGCAGTTATAGGCAAATGGGGTACGAGCAGTACTTC.

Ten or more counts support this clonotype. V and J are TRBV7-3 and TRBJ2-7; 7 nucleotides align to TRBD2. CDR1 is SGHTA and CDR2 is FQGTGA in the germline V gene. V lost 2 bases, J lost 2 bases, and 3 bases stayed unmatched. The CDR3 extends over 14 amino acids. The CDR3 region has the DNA TGTGCCAGCAGCTTAGACGGGAGGACCTACGAGCAGTACTTC. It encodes CASSLDGRTYEQYF.

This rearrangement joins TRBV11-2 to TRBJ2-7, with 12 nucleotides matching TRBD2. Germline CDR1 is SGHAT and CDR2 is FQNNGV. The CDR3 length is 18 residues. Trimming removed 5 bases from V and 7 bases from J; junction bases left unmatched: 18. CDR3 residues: CASSQSRTSGVAMGEQYF. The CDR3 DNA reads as TGTGCCAGCAGCCAATCTCGGACTAGCGGGGTTGCCATGGGGGAGCAGTACTTC.

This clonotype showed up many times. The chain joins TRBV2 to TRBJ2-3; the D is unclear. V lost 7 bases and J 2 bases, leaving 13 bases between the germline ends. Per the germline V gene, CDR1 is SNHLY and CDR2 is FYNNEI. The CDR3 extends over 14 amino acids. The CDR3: CASNNGAYTDTQYF. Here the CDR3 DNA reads TGTGCCAGCAACAACGGAGCATACACAGATACGCAGTATTTT.

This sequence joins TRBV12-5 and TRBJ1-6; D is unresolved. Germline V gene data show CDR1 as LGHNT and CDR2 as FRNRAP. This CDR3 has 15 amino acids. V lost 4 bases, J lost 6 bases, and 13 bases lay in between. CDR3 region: CASGSPGFGNSPLHF. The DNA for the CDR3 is TGTGCTAGTGGTTCTCCTGGATTCGGTAATTCACCCCTCCACTTT.